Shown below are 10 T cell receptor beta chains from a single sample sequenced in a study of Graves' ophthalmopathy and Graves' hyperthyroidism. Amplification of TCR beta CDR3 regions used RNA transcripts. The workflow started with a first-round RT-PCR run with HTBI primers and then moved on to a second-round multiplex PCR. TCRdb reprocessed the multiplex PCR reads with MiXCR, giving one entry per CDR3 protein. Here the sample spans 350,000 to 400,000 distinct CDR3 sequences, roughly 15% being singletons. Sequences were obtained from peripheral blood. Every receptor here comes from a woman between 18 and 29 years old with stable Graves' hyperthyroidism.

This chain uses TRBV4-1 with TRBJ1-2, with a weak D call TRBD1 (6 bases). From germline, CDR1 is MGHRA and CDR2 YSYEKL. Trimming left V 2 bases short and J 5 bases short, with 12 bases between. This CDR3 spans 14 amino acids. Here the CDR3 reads CASSQLGGEYGYTF. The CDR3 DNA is TGCGCCAGCAGCCAACTAGGGGGGGAGTATGGCTACACCTTC.

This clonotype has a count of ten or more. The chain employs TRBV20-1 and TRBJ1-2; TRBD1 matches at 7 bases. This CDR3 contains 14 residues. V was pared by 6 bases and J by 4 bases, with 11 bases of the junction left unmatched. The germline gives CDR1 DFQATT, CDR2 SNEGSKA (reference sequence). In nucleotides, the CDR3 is TGCAGTGCGGAACCTCCCGGGACAGCCTATGGCTACACCTTC. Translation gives CSAEPPGTAYGYTF.

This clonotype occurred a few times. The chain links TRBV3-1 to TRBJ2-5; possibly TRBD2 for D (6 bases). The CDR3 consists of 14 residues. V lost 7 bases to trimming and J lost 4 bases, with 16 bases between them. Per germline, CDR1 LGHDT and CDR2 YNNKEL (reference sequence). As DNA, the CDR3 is TGTGCCAGCACCCGAACTAGCTCCGCAGAGACCCAGTACTTC. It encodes CASTRTSSAETQYF.

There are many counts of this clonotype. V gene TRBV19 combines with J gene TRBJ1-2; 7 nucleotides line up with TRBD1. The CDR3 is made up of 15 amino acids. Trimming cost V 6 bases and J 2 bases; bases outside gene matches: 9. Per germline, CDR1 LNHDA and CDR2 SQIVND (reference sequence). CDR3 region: CASRSQRDRNYGYTF. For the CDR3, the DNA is TGTGCCAGTAGGTCTCAGAGGGACAGAAACTATGGCTACACCTTC.

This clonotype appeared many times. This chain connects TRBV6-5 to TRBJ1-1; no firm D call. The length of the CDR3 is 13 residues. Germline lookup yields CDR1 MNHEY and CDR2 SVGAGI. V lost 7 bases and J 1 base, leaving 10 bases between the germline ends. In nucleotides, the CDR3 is TGTGCCAGCACCGTAAAGGGGAACACTGAAGCTTTCTTT. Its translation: CASTVKGNTEAFF.

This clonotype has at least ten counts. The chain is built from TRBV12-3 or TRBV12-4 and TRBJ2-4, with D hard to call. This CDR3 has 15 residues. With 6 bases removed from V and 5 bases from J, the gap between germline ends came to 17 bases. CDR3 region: CASSRAHNTQNIQYF. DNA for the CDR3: TGTGCCAGCAGCCGGGCCCACAACACTCAAAACATTCAGTACTTC.

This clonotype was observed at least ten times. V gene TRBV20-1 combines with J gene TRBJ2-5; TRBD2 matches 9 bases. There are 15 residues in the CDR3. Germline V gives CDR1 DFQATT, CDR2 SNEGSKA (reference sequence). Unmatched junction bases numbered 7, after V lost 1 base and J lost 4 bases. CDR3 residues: CSARVPGLASETQYF. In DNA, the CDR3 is TGCAGTGCTAGAGTCCCGGGACTAGCCTCAGAGACCCAGTACTTC.

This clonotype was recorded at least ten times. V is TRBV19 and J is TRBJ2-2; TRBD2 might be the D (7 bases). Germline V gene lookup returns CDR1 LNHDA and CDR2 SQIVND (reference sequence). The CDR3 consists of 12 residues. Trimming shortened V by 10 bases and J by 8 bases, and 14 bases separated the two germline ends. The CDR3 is CATPRGAGELFF. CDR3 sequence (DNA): TGTGCCACTCCACGGGGGGCAGGGGAGCTGTTTTTT.

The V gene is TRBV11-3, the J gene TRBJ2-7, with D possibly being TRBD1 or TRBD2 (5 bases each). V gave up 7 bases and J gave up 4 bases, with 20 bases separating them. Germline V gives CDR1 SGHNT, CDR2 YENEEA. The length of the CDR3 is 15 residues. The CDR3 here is CASTVGTEVRYEQYF. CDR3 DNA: TGTGCCAGCACCGTAGGGACCGAGGTGAGGTACGAGCAGTACTTC.

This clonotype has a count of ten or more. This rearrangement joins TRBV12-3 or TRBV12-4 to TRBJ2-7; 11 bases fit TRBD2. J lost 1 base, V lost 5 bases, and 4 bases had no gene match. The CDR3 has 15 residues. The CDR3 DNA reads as TGTGCCAGCAGTAACCTAGCGGGGGGATCCTACGAGCAGTACTTC. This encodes CASSNLAGGSYEQYF.